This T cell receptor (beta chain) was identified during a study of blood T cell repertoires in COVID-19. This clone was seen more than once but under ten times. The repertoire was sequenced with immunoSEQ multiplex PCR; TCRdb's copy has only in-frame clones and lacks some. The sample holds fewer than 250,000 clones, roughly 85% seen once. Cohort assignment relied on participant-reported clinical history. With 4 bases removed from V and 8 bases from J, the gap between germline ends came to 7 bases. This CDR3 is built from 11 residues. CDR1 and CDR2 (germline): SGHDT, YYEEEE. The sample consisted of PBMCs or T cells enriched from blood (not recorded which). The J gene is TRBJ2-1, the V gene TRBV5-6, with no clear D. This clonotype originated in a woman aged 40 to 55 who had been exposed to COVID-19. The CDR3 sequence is CASSTYDEQFF. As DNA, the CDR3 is TGTGCCAGCAGCACATACGATGAGCAGTTCTTC.